This T cell receptor beta chain came from a study of blood T cells in healthy people across ages. Study-level findings and limits: When set beside aged donors, long-lived donors presented more naive CD4+ cells and higher diversity.

The length of the CDR3 is 17 residues. Germline CDR1 reads MDHEN; CDR2 reads SYDVKM. As regards this clonotype: Antigen: not known. Relative to the germline gene, one junction end is altered; a read error may explain this.

Combining a sample-barcoded 5' primer with a J-beta primer mix, a second PCR ran for 7 to 11 cycles. TCRdb itself ran the 5' RACE reads through MiXCR, one entry per CDR3 protein. The sample carries about 540,000 distinct CDR3 sequences, around 24% recorded once. A further study also used this sample, focusing on T cells of mothers and their children.

What was sequenced was blood. This receptor was taken from a boy under 18 in good health. V is TRBV28 and J is TRBJ2-1; D is unresolved. CDR3 nucleotide sequence: TGTGCCAGCAGTTTTGGGGTTAGCCGGAGAACCTACATTGAGCAGTTCTTC. It is translated as CASSFGVSRRTYIEQFF.